This T cell receptor beta chain was obtained from a study of metastatic and nonmetastatic thyroid tumors. Across the study: The comparison covered peripheral blood and tumor or nodule tissue in malignant and benign thyroid patients. The study, taken as a whole, reports: Benign nodules reportedly had significantly lower TCR beta diversity than malignant thyroid tumors in blood and tumor.

All patients were treatment-naive before thyroid surgery. The CDR3 extends over 12 amino acids. The germline V gene has CDR1 DFQATT and CDR2 SNEGSKA (reference sequence). V lost 3 bases and J lost 6, with 6 bases in between. This clone was seen only a few times. Its antigen remains unidentified. Original handling: The study took CDR3 differences across clinicopathological groups and made a distant-metastasis classifier for papillary thyroid cancer from them. TCRdb re-clonotyped the PCR reads through MiXCR. Clone size and V and J calls follow TCRdb, not the original study. The sample lists about 43,000 clones, more than 3% occurring once.

This chain links TRBV20-1 with TRBJ1-6, with D hard to call. The sequence came from a female donor with papillary thyroid cancer or a benign thyroid nodule (not recorded which). Some clones in this sample may be carry-over from other donors' samples. Source material: blood. As DNA, the CDR3 is TGCAGTGCTAGTGGAGGTAATTCACCCCTCCACTTT. It yields the protein CSASGGNSPLHF.